The sequence of this T cell receptor (beta chain) was determined in a study of cytomegalovirus exposure and HLA in healthy donors (dated by TCRdb to 2015 to 2018). Study-level background: According to an earlier analysis of a few hundred of the donors, some 180 million T cells yielded over 100 million unique TCR beta sequences and about 300 Gb of sequence data. An early release that covered about 600 HLA-typed donors contained about 290 gigabases of sequencing data and some 87 million unique TCR sequences. Of the roughly 410 genotyped donors, 65% to 90% were placed in the genetic ancestry cluster associated with self-reported Caucasian donors. The study was designed to test whether signatures of past pathogen exposure could be identified by cataloging public T cell receptors. The study used immunosequencing to profile the T cell repertoires of approximately 630 subjects and linked those repertoires to cytomegalovirus serostatus. Along with the approximately 670-subject first cohort, a separate validation cohort of around 120 different subjects was used. To predict cytomegalovirus infection status, the study combined high-throughput TCR immunosequencing, statistical association of individual TCRs with disease status, and machine learning. A later analysis re-analyzed previously published TCR beta repertoires from 600 to 850 donors and added high-resolution HLA genotyping to study TCR occurrence patterns. In the later analysis, no new phenotypic data were used to find candidate immune exposures; instead, reliance was placed on TCR beta sequences and their occurrence across donors. An earlier analysis of approximately 630 of the donors applied high-throughput TCR beta sequencing to assess whether each TCR beta V gene segment acted as functional or pseudogenic. Alongside the repertoire data, information on donor age, sex, ethnicity and CMV serostatus was compiled. Genome-wide SNP genotypes for about 65% of the roughly 670 donors were used in a later genetic analysis, which treated that subset as a discovery cohort. Every repertoire in the discovery cohort had been generated on one and the same sequencing platform. Class I and class II HLA loci were covered by the typing at four-digit resolution. Typing coverage differed by locus: A, B, C, DRB1 and DQB1 were typed in about 629-640 donors, DQA1 in 500 to 550, DPA1 in 600 to 610, and DPB1 in approximately 450. A few DR-DQ haplotypes were treated as single units for association and clustering because of strong linkage in the cohort. On average, about 240,000 unique TCR beta nucleotide sequences were sequenced per donor among a few hundred genotyped donors of the cohort, with roughly 18% of those sequences being non-productive. On the study overall, not on this receptor specifically: Presence/absence analyses assumed roughly uniform sequencing depth across donors, an assumption that may not hold. Because counts were too low, approximately 18 rarely observed V segments, including chromosome 9 orphons, were excluded from the earlier analysis of about 500 of the donors. In a later genetic analysis, fewer N-insertions in productive TCRs were reported among donors in an Asian-associated ancestry cluster than the roughly 710-donor mean. Broadly in line with IMGT annotations, most TCR beta V segments showed up in productive rearrangements about 87% or about 30% of the time in an earlier analysis of approximately 640 of the donors. The classifier was reported to diagnose cytomegalovirus status with high specificity and sensitivity in both the original and validation cohorts. In a later analysis, most CMV-associated TCR beta chains were found to appear HLA-restricted, with HLA associations seemingly driven largely by CMV exposure. Because HLA typing was unavailable for some donors at each locus, only the typed subset was used in association tests. A further reported finding was that TCR beta sequences accurately predicted the HLA-A and HLA-B alleles for most subjects in the first cohort. Immune exposure information for the cohort was limited to CMV serostatus. Most TCR sequences were seen in very few donors, while some public TCRs were found in many individuals. In vitro tests confirmed that three of the cytomegalovirus-associated TCR beta chains recognize cytomegalovirus antigens. In a later genetic analysis, a missense DCLRE1C variant was associated with V-gene and J-gene trimming of TCR beta chains, and the association was replicated in an independent cohort. A later analysis associated 15,000 to 20,000 TCR beta sequences with specific HLA alleles at a false discovery rate of 0.05. Some IMGT-functional V segments, including TRBV6-2 and TRBV6-3, could not be distinguished by the 87-base-pair reads and were therefore excluded. The authors suggested that the approach could potentially be extended to other disease states and immunological phenotypes. According to a later analysis, TCR association rates differed among HLA loci, with DRB1 alleles showing the most associated TCRs and HLA-C alleles showing the fewest. A cluster of highly shared sequence variants was judged likely to be a technical artifact of the sequencing pipeline. The study gave a list of around 170 TCR beta chains associated with cytomegalovirus. Several of the top co-occurrence clusters appeared to be linked to parvovirus B19, influenza, CMV and Epstein-Barr virus, according to a later analysis. Compared with equally common non-associated chains, HLA-associated TCR beta chains in a later analysis were more clonally expanded and had lower generation probabilities. Correlated functional status among segregating V segments might reflect linkage disequilibrium, but an unknown experimental factor could not be ruled out. When HLA alleles, especially DR and DQ, strongly co-occurred, TCR associations were difficult to assign to individual alleles. Only TCR beta chains were sequenced in this cohort, and the absence of alpha or paired-chain data limited detectable features.

In total, around 600 healthy bone marrow donors made up the cohort. Cohort members were all nominally healthy when sampled, although unrecorded immune exposures were likely present. The donor was CMV seronegative and was included in the group of over 300 seronegative cohort members. Each donor provided a peripheral blood sample, and peripheral blood mononuclear cells were used for TCR beta sequencing. Genomic DNA was extracted from the blood cell samples with the Qiagen DNeasy Blood Extraction Kit. The CDR3 covers 17 residues, taking in both the cysteine and the phenylalanine. The kept DNA is CDR3 alone, 51 bases in frame from the first base. V drops 5 bases and J drops 6 bases, leaving 22 bases in between. The germline V gene encodes CDR1 LNHNV and CDR2 YYDKDF (reference sequence). Comments on this clone: Its cognate antigen has yet to be identified. There are no base qualities to consult, and no much larger clone falls within one base.

Library generation was performed with the immunoSEQ multiplex PCR assay. For the multiplex PCR, a mixture combining 60 forward primers for TCR Vbeta segments and 13 reverse primers for TCR Jbeta segments was used. A multiplex PCR assay on genomic DNA amplified the CDR3 region of rearranged TCR beta genes. On the Illumina HiSeq System, the amplified TCR beta libraries were sequenced as 87-base-pair reads. The original methods were these. In a later analysis, around 80 million unique TCR beta chains were counted across the roughly 610 repertoires, and some 10 million of these chains were shared by at least two donors. Raw reads were error-corrected and collapsed into unique sequences by a nearest-neighbor algorithm in which closely related sequences were merged to remove PCR and sequencing errors. To assign V, D and J gene segments, CDR3 sequences were aligned to IMGT reference sequences. For a sequence to be retained, a match of at least six nucleotides was required to both a V gene segment and a J gene segment. A rearrangement counted as productive if the CDR3 had no stop codons and remained in frame with V and J, and every other rearrangement counted as non-productive. CDR3 was defined according to IMGT convention as the region running from the second conserved V-encoded cysteine to the conserved J-encoded phenylalanine. In an earlier analysis of 587 of the donors, sequences lacking an unambiguous match to a single V gene segment were excluded. In an earlier analysis of approximately 590 of the donors, V segments were called functional above 56.7% productive rearrangements and were called segregating when the between-donor standard deviation exceeded 5%. To diagnose cytomegalovirus status from the catalog of TCR beta chain sequences, a statistical classification framework was built. V and J gene assignment, in a later analysis, came from comparing TCR nucleotide sequences with IMGT/GENE-DB human TR gene sequences. Using the TCRdist pipeline, a later analysis assigned CDR3 sequences along with most-parsimonious VDJ recombination scenarios. In a later analysis, every TCR beta chain was defined by the combination of its CDR3 amino acid sequence and its V-gene family, and reads without a unique V-gene family were dropped. To address suspected cross-contamination and a sequencing artifact, a later analysis removed approximately 600 highly shared, low-generation-probability nucleotide sequences. For each public chain, a later analysis derived a clonal expansion index from normalized ranks of inferred template counts within each repertoire. In a later analysis, generation probabilities were computed using a VDJ recombination model fitted to out-of-frame rearrangements, and the results were checked against IGoR. In a later analysis, hypergeometric tests were used to score TCR-TCR, TCR-HLA and TCR-CMV co-occurrence, with a repertoire-size bias correction applied to TCR pairs. To estimate false discovery rates, a later analysis permuted the HLA or CMV assignments 20 times. A later analysis grouped co-occurring TCRs with DBSCAN, adding TCRdist sequence similarity when clustering within HLA-allele-positive subsets. Co-occurrence clustering excluded repertoires with fewer than 30,000 or more than 120,000 public chains, plus five with anomalous nucleotide sharing. TCRdb limited this immuneACCESS table to in-frame rearrangements with V and J called. A share of clones is missing; checked studies link under half to unresolved V genes, and the rest is unexplained. The V and J calls and clone size were taken over from that table, and D and trimming were inferred from the DNA. In this sample the table shows around 150,000 clones, around 80% of which occur a single time. Approximately 5.1% of the sample comes from the top ten.

Material for sequencing was PBMCs. The TCR originated in a male donor in good health and CMV-seronegative. The rearrangement joined TRBV15 to TRBJ2-2; the D gene is possibly TRBD2, with 6 bases matching. The bases are TGTGCCACCAGCTTGCCCCGCGCGGGGACGGGGGCCGGGGAGCTGTTTTTT. The resulting protein is CATSLPRAGTGAGELFF.